These 6 T cell receptor beta chains came from one sample sequenced in a study of blood T cell repertoires in COVID-19. Clones were read by immunoSEQ multiplex PCR, and TCRdb kept only the in-frame ones, dropping some. The profile shows fewer than 350,000 clones, roughly 86% of them singletons. Sequencing was done on a sample of peripheral blood. Receptor source: a woman between 25 and 40 years old who had recovered from COVID-19.

The genes are TRBV12-3 or TRBV12-4 and TRBJ2-5; D perhaps matches TRBD2 (6 bases). The CDR3 runs to 13 residues. V lost 5 bases and J lost 5, with 12 bases in between. CDR3 in amino acids: CASSPWGEETQYF. DNA of the CDR3: TGTGCCAGCAGTCCCTGGGGGGAGGAGACCCAGTACTTC.

The V gene is TRBV28, the J gene TRBJ1-6; D gene unclear. V was pared by 3 bases and J by 2 bases, with 8 bases between. Germline V gives CDR1 MDHEN, CDR2 SYDVKM. The CDR3 is made up of 15 amino acids. This CDR3 is CASSLTGTYNSPLHF. In nucleotides, the CDR3 is TGTGCCAGCAGTTTGACCGGGACCTATAATTCACCCCTCCACTTT.

The chain combines TRBV7-8 with TRBJ2-1; 12 positions match TRBD2. The trim removed 5 bases at V and 7 bases at J, leaving 12 bases unmatched. This CDR3 is 17 amino acids long. Germline V CDR1 and CDR2: SGHVS, FQNEAQ. This chain's CDR3 is CASSQPRASGRGNEQFF. CDR3 bases: TGTGCCAGCAGCCAACCCCGGGCTAGCGGGAGGGGTAATGAGCAGTTCTTC.

V and J are TRBV7-2 and TRBJ2-7, with D possibly matching TRBD2 (5 bases). Germline CDR1 and CDR2: SGHTA and FQGNSA. V was clipped by 1 base and J by 4 bases, with 11 bases between them. The CDR3 is made up of 14 amino acids. This CDR3 is CASSLGQRGYEQYF. CDR3 nucleotide sequence: TGTGCCAGCAGCTTAGGCCAGCGCGGGTACGAGCAGTACTTC.

The chain carries TRBV12-3 or TRBV12-4 and TRBJ2-7; D is ambiguous. CDR3 size: 11 residues. Trimming pared 5 bases from V and 6 bases from J, leaving 8 bases between. The CDR3 bases are TGTGCCAGCAGTGGAGCTGGCGAGCAGTACTTC. This translates into CASSGAGEQYF.

This clone was counted a few times. The junction does not match germline at one end; this may be a read error. The rearrangement joins TRBV10-3 to TRBJ1-1; maybe TRBD1 (5 bases). The CDR3 has 14 residues. CDR1 is ENHRY, CDR2 SYGVKD, per germline. CDR3 DNA sequence: TGTGCCATCAGTCAGTCGACAGTGAACACTGAAGCTTTCTTT. Its protein is CAISQSTVNTEAFF.